This is a list of T cell receptor beta chains from one sample in a study of CD8 T cells in ankylosing spondylitis. TCRdb redid the calling of the 5' RACE reads with MiXCR, one entry per CDR3 protein. This repertoire shows about 96,000 distinct CDR3 sequences, 27% found once; its top ten account for less than 60%. The sample taken for sequencing was blood, either unsorted or a sorted T cell fraction (not recorded which). These receptors originate from a male donor with ankylosing spondylitis or in good health (not recorded which). Each CDR3 is given with its conserved first and last residue. The order of the fields is J gene, V gene, D gene, clone size, CDR3 protein, CDR3 DNA. D genes are given only for firm matches. Clone size is not always given. Where it is, it says once, few, many or a class for expanded clones.

>TRBJ1-1|TRBV16|TRBD1|.
CASIWGDRGSGTEAFF
TGTGCCAGCATCTGGGGGGACAGGGGGTCTGGCACTGAAGCTTTCTTT
>TRBJ1-3|TRBV5-1|.|.
CASSLMQGTGTGNTIYF
TGCGCCAGCAGCTTGATGCAAGGTACAGGGACTGGAAACACCATATATTTT
>TRBJ1-3|TRBV5-1|TRBD1|.
CASSLDGQGAENTIYF
TGCGCCAGCAGCTTGGATGGACAGGGGGCGGAAAACACCATATATTTT
>TRBJ2-1|TRBV20-1|TRBD2|many
CSARDASGNNEQFF
TGCAGTGCTAGAGATGCTAGCGGAAACAATGAGCAGTTCTTC
>TRBJ2-3|TRBV5-1|.|.
CASSLALAYTDTQYF
TGCGCCAGCAGCTTGGCCCTAGCGTACACAGATACGCAGTATTTT
>TRBJ2-3|TRBV4-2|.|few
CASSRGPDTDTQYF
TGTGCCAGCAGTCGAGGTCCAGACACAGATACGCAGTATTTT
>TRBJ2-5|TRBV6-1|.|.
CASSRLARETQYF
TGTGCCAGCAGTCGATTAGCGAGAGAGACCCAGTACTTC
>TRBJ2-7|TRBV29-1|.|once
CSAMTWGRHEQYF
TGCAGCGCAATGACATGGGGTCGGCACGAGCAGTACTTC
>TRBJ2-3|TRBV6-1|.|.
CASRVPDATDTQYF
TGTGCCAGCAGGGTACCCGACGCCACAGATACGCAGTATTTT
>TRBJ2-3|TRBV20-1|.|.
CSARQGNTDTQYF
TGCAGTGCTAGACAGGGGAACACAGATACGCAGTATTTT
>TRBJ2-3|TRBV20-1|.|many
CSARISIGTADTQYF
TGCAGTGCTAGAATCTCTATCGGGACTGCAGATACGCAGTATTTT
>TRBJ1-2|TRBV29-1|TRBD1|few
CSVEPLDRAGYGYTF
TGCAGCGTTGAGCCCCTGGACAGGGCAGGCTATGGCTACACCTTC
>TRBJ1-3|TRBV12-3/TRBV12-4|.|.
CASSVSGNTIYF
TGTGCCAGCAGTGTTTCTGGGAACACCATATATTTT
>TRBJ1-3|TRBV7-2|.|few
CASSLDPRAGNTIYF
TGTGCCAGCAGCTTAGATCCCCGGGCTGGAAACACCATATATTTT
>TRBJ2-1|TRBV3-1|.|few
CASSQERDLSEQFF
TGTGCCAGCAGCCAAGAACGGGACCTCAGTGAGCAGTTCTTC